This T cell receptor (beta chain) was found in a study of blood T cell repertoires in COVID-19. Whole-study context: From the United States, Italy and Spain came samples of acute and convalescent COVID-19. The analysed material was cDNA or gDNA that came from T cells, B-cell-depleted T cells, or PBMCs.

Original methodology: Quantification of nucleated cells was approximated via reference gene primer amplification. TCRdb keeps only in-frame clones here, not all; method: immunoSEQ multiplex PCR. V and J calls and clone size are those listed in that table; D and trimming were worked out from the DNA. The sample shows more than 95,000 clones, 80% to 85% of them seen only once. The table lists this clone with a few counts. The germline V gene encodes CDR1 LNHNV and CDR2 YYDKDF (reference sequence). The CDR3 contains 13 residues. V dropped 2 bases and J dropped 7; count of bases not matched to a gene: 2. The chain recombines TRBV15 with TRBJ1-5; 7 nucleotides agree with TRBD1. The source of this sequence is an elderly man with acute or convalescent COVID-19. The sample comprised peripheral blood. CDR3 residues: CATSRNRGQPQHF. CDR3 DNA: TGTGCCACCAGCAGAAACAGGGGCCAGCCCCAGCATTTT.